These 31 T cell receptor beta chains originate from one sample sequenced in a study of tumor-infiltrating lymphocytes in oesophageal squamous cell carcinoma. TCRdb reprocessed the PCR reads via MiXCR and lists one record per CDR3 protein. The profile shows about 15,000 distinct CDR3 sequences, roughly 55% of them singletons. Material for sequencing was esophageal tumor tissue. The origin of the receptors is a male donor with esophageal squamous cell carcinoma.

This clonotype showed up just a few times. The V and J genes are TRBV7-2 and TRBJ2-5, with D hard to call. CDR3 size: 15 residues. V was cut by 1 base and J by 5 bases, with 14 bases left in between. Germline values: CDR1 SGHTA, CDR2 FQGNSA. CDR3 nucleotides: TGTGCCAGCAGCTTAGACTATACGTATTCCGAGACCCAGTACTTC. Translating gives CASSLDYTYSETQYF.

This clonotype was seen many times. The V gene is TRBV6-6, the J gene TRBJ2-5; 13 nucleotides match TRBD2. CDR3 length: 18 residues. Germline loops: CDR1 MNHNY, CDR2 SVGAGI (reference sequence). The V segment lost 0 bases and the J segment 4 bases; nucleotides outside the gene matches: 8. In nucleotides, the CDR3 is TGTGCCAGCAGTTACTCAGGACTAGCGGGAGAAGGCGCAGAGACCCAGTACTTC. Protein sequence: CASSYSGLAGEGAETQYF.

This clonotype was found a few times. V and J are TRBV11-3 and TRBJ2-1; 11 bases align to TRBD2. V gave up 6 bases and J gave up 4 bases; unmatched junction bases: 5. This CDR3 region has 15 residues. Germline V gene data show CDR1 as SGHNT and CDR2 as YENEEA. CDR3 DNA sequence: TGTGCCAGCAGACCGGGACTAGCGGAATACAATGAGCAGTTCTTC. It encodes CASRPGLAEYNEQFF.

This sequence joins TRBV7-3 and TRBJ2-3; TRBD1 agrees at 11 bases. The J call is doubtful: the DNA matches TRBJ2-5 better. Germline lookup yields CDR1 SGHTA and CDR2 FQGTGA. The CDR3 has 15 residues. The CDR3 here is CASSPWTGGLETQYF. For the CDR3, the DNA is TGTGCCAGCAGCCCATGGACAGGGGGCCTCGAGACCCAGTACTTC.

The V and J genes are TRBV27 and TRBJ2-7; D is unclear. Looked up from germline, CDR1 is MNHEY and CDR2 is SMNVEV (reference sequence). The V end lost 5 bases, the J end lost 2 bases, and 13 bases lay between the germline ends. The CDR3 length is 14 residues. CDR3 sequence reads: CASSPWAKPYEQYF. The CDR3 DNA is TGTGCCAGCAGTCCCTGGGCCAAACCCTACGAGCAGTACTTC.

The table lists this clonotype with a few counts. J is TRBJ2-7 and V is TRBV7-3; the D gene is possibly TRBD1 (7 bases). The better agreement between TRBJ2-1 and the DNA end casts doubt on the J call. This CDR3 contains 19 residues. Germline-derived CDR1 and CDR2 are SGHTA and FQGTGA. The CDR3 loop is CASSPGQMWSGMTGAEQFF. The CDR3 nucleotides read TGTGCCAGCAGCCCGGGACAGATGTGGTCAGGGATGACGGGGGCTGAGCAGTTCTTC.

The rearrangement joins TRBV7-6 to TRBJ2-3; either TRBD1 or TRBD2 may fit D (5 bases each). The CDR3 is made up of 14 amino acids. The germline V gene encodes CDR1 SGHVS and CDR2 FNYEAQ. Trimming stripped 3 bases from V and 2 bases from J, with 9 bases between. The CDR3, as DNA: TGTGCCAGCAGCTTCCGGGGCAACACAGATACGCAGTATTTT. The encoded protein is CASSFRGNTDTQYF.

V usage is TRBV6-8 and J usage is TRBJ2-3; 9 nucleotides match TRBD1. TRBJ2-1 explains the end of the DNA better; the J call may be wrong. Germline V gene sequence: CDR1 MNHGY, CDR2 SAAAGT. This CDR3 region has 15 residues. The CDR3 coding sequence is TGTGCCAGCACTCCGGACAGGGGTGTGGGCAATGAGCAGTTCTTC. It is translated as CASTPDRGVGNEQFF.

In this sample, this clonotype turned up a few times. The chain couples TRBV12-3 or TRBV12-4 to TRBJ2-3, with 9 nucleotides matching TRBD1. The CDR3 is 17 residues long. J gave up 6 bases and V 0 bases, and 10 bases lay outside the gene matches. The CDR3 region is CASSLAGTGYSGDTQYF. CDR3 bases: TGTGCCAGCAGTTTAGCTGGGACAGGGTATTCCGGGGATACGCAGTATTTT.

Details on this clonotype: One end of the junction fails to match germline, which may point to a read error. The chain links TRBV11-2 to TRBJ2-5, with TRBD1 matching 7 bases. Germline V gene sequence: CDR1 SGHAT, CDR2 FQNNGV. The CDR3 runs 16 residues. CDR3: CASSLGQGTYNSPLHF. CDR3 DNA sequence: TGTGCCAGCAGCTTAGGACAGGGAACCTATAATTCACCCCTCCACTTC.

In its sample, this clonotype is medium-sized. V gene TRBV24-1 combines with J gene TRBJ2-6; D uncertain. This CDR3 comprises 16 residues. Trimming cost V 0 bases and J 2 bases, with 7 bases left between them. Germline lookup yields CDR1 KGHDR and CDR2 SFDVKD. CDR3 amino acids: CATSDLGTTGANVLTF. The CDR3 DNA is TGTGCCACCAGTGATTTGGGCACGACTGGGGCCAACGTCCTGACTTTC.

The rearrangement uses TRBV11-2 and TRBJ2-4; 7 bases are shared with TRBD2. The end of the DNA fits TRBJ2-7 better, so the J call may be wrong. The CDR3 sequence is 15 residues long. Looked up from germline, CDR1 is SGHAT and CDR2 is FQNNGV. CDR3 nucleotide sequence: TGTGCCAGCAGCCTGACTAGCTTGGGGTCCTACGAGCAGTACTTC. Protein sequence: CASSLTSLGSYEQYF.

This clonotype was observed a few times. The rearrangement links TRBV20-1 to TRBJ2-1, with TRBD1 identical over 8 bases. The DNA end is a closer match to TRBJ2-7, so the J assignment may be wrong. The CDR3 runs 15 residues. The germline gives CDR1 DFQATT, CDR2 SNEGSKA (reference sequence). CDR3 sequence: CSARLAGQGIGEQYF. Written as DNA, the CDR3 is TGCAGTGCTAGACTTGCCGGACAGGGTATCGGCGAGCAGTACTTC.

This chain uses TRBV12-3 or TRBV12-4 with TRBJ2-6; the D gene is possibly TRBD1 (6 bases). Trimming pared 9 bases from V and 4 bases from J, leaving 10 bases between. The CDR3 extends over 13 amino acids. The CDR3 DNA sequence: TGTGCCAGTCAGGGGCCCGGGGCCAACGTCCTGACTTTC. It yields the protein CASQGPGANVLTF.

V usage is TRBV11-3 and J usage is TRBJ2-6; D uncertain. Per germline, CDR1 SGHNT and CDR2 YENEEA. The V and J ends lost 1 base and 5 bases respectively, with 9 bases between them. The CDR3 has 15 amino acids. Written as DNA, the CDR3 is TGTGCCAGCAGCTTAGGTGATAAGCGGGCCAACGTCCTGACTTTC. It specifies CASSLGDKRANVLTF.

The chain employs TRBV28 and TRBJ2-6; no definite D call. The J call may be mistaken, given a closer DNA end match to TRBJ1-2. The CDR3 is made up of 16 amino acids. Germline CDR1 reads MDHEN; CDR2 reads SYDVKM. The CDR3 reads CASAPTGVPPDYGYTF. The CDR3 bases are TGTGCCAGCGCACCAACCGGGGTCCCCCCTGACTATGGCTACACCTTC.

As concerns this clonotype: Lacking the conserved final phenylalanine or tryptophan, this CDR3 likely reflects a read error. No DNA is shown, since the ends of the CDR3 on it are uncertain; the CDR3 is the one TCRdb lists. The chain is built from TRBV12-3 or TRBV12-4 and TRBJ2-5; TRBD1 is the table's D call and was not checked against the DNA. The length of the CDR3 is 14 amino acids, counting both ends. CDR3 amino acids: CASSLGDQPQHFGN.

The V and J genes are TRBV6-1 and TRBJ2-1; weak D call: TRBD2 (6 bases). The CDR3 sequence is 16 residues long. Germline V gene data show CDR1 as MNHNS and CDR2 as SASEGT. V dropped 1 base and J dropped 0 bases, with 10 bases sitting between them. CDR3: CASSEGAGSSYNEQFF. CDR3 coding DNA: TGTGCCAGCAGTGAAGGGGCGGGGAGCTCCTACAATGAGCAGTTCTTC.

As concerns this clonotype: A much larger clone is a single base away; this may be a read error. Since no conserved phenylalanine or tryptophan closes the CDR3, a read error is the likely cause. The chain joins TRBV7-8 to TRBJ2-7; D is uncertain. Germline assignment: CDR1 SGHVS and CDR2 FQNEAQ. V was clipped by 5 bases and J by 9 bases, with 23 bases between them. The CDR3 runs 15 residues. CDR3 coding DNA: TGTGCCAGCAGCACCGCTTGGGGTGGCACAGATACGCAGTACTTA. This gives the protein CASSTAWGGTDTQYL.

In this sample, this clonotype turned up many times. The chain couples TRBV7-2 to TRBJ2-1; D might be TRBD1 or TRBD2, each matching 5 bases. V was trimmed by 5 bases and J by 7 bases, leaving 12 bases between them. CDR1 SGHTA and CDR2 FQGNSA come from the germline V gene. CDR3 size: 13 residues. The CDR3 spells CASSHTWGNEQFF. CDR3 bases: TGTGCCAGCAGCCATACGTGGGGGAATGAGCAGTTCTTC.

This clonotype has more than one count but fewer than ten. J is TRBJ2-1 and V is TRBV11-2, with 10 bases fitting TRBD2. The V gene end was trimmed by 4 bases and the J gene end by 0 bases; junction bases not matched to a gene: 12. CDR1 is SGHAT, CDR2 FQNNGV, per germline. The CDR3 covers 19 residues. CDR3 in amino acids: CASSSVGLAEAGSYNEQFF. The CDR3 coding sequence is TGTGCCAGCAGCTCCGTAGGACTAGCGGAGGCCGGCTCCTACAATGAGCAGTTCTTC. The full variable domain, rest sourced from reference TRBV11-2 and TRBJ2-1, is EAGVAQSPRYKIIEKRQSVAFWCNPISGHATLYWYQQILGQGPKLLIQFQNNGVVDDSQLPKDRFSAERLKGVDSTLKIQPAKLEDSAVYLCASSSVGLAEAGSYNEQFFGPGTRLTVL.

This clonotype appeared many times. The chain couples TRBV5-1 to TRBJ2-3, with D unclear. Germline CDR1 is SGHRS and CDR2 is YFSETQ. The CDR3 is 16 amino acids. Trimming stripped 0 bases from V and 0 bases from J, with 11 bases between. The CDR3 DNA reads TGCGCCAGCAGCTTGGAAGCCAGGCCTAGCACAGATACGCAGTATTTT. Amino acid sequence: CASSLEARPSTDTQYF.

The chain employs TRBV6-1 and TRBJ2-3, with 8 bases fitting TRBD2. The V segment lost 4 bases and the J segment 6 bases; nucleotides outside the gene matches: 9. Germline lookup yields CDR1 MNHNS and CDR2 SASEGT. The CDR3 spans 15 residues. CDR3 region: CASSARGLGGDTQYF. Here the CDR3 DNA reads TGTGCCAGCAGTGCCCGGGGACTAGGCGGTGATACGCAGTATTTT.

Concerning this clonotype: A read error may account for a junction end that differs from germline. The chain is built from TRBV5-3 and TRBJ2-1; tentative D call: TRBD2 (6 bases). TRBV5-3 is annotated as an ORF whose role is uncertain. The CDR3 has 13 amino acids. This CDR3 is CASSFGTFNEQFF. The CDR3 DNA reads TGTGCCAGCAGCTTCGGGACTTTCAATGAGCAGTTCTTC.

A word on this clonotype: This may stem from a read error, because a much larger clone lies one nucleotide away. The chain couples TRBV5-1 to TRBJ2-3; 9 bases fit TRBD2. The germline gives CDR1 SGHRS, CDR2 YFSETQ. V shed 0 bases, J shed 14 bases, and the junction held 16 bases outside the gene matches. The length of the CDR3 is 16 residues. The CDR3 here is CASSLVLAGNTGELYF. CDR3 in DNA: TGCGCCAGCAGCTTGGTTCTAGCGGGGAACACCGGGGAGCTGTATTTT.

This sequence joins TRBV19 and TRBJ2-1; tentatively, D is TRBD2 (6 bases). Deletions cut 1 base from V and 3 bases from J, with 10 bases between. This CDR3 comprises 15 residues. Germline-derived CDR1 and CDR2 are LNHDA and SQIVND (reference sequence). The CDR3 is CASSIVLRGYNEQFF. Written as DNA, the CDR3 is TGTGCCAGTAGTATAGTACTGCGGGGCTACAATGAGCAGTTCTTC.

V usage is TRBV7-4 and J usage is TRBJ1-4; maybe TRBD1 (5 bases). The length of the CDR3 is 14 residues. Germline CDR1 reads SGHVT; CDR2 reads SQSDAQ. The V gene lost 8 bases and the J gene lost 8 bases, with 18 bases spanning the gap. The CDR3 region has the DNA TGTGCCAGCTACGAGGGCAGGGTTGGCGAAAAACTGTTTTTT. It codes for CASYEGRVGEKLFF. Filled out from reference TRBV7-4 and TRBJ1-4, the complete variable domain reads GAGVSQSPRYKVAKRGRDVALRCDSISGHVTLYWYRQTLGQGSEVLTYSQSDAQRDKSGRPSGRFSAERPERSVSTLKIQRTEQGDSAVYLCASYEGRVGEKLFFGSGTQLSVL.

In this sample, this clonotype turned up many times. This CDR3 reads CASSLSRTEAFF. CDR3 bases: TGTGCCAGCAGCTTATCGAGGACTGAAGCTTTCTTT. The V call is TRBV11-2, the J call TRBJ1-1; the D is unclear. Germline V lookup: CDR1 SGHAT, CDR2 FQNNGV. V was cut by 2 bases and J by 5 bases, with 6 bases left in between. This CDR3 has 12 amino acids.

This sequence joins TRBV6-6 and TRBJ2-2; 7 bases align to TRBD1. Germline values: CDR1 MNHNY, CDR2 SVGAGI (reference sequence). The CDR3 spans 15 residues. J was trimmed by 3 bases and V by 1 base; bases with no gene match: 2. CDR3 loop: CASSYWQGDTGELFF. CDR3 coding DNA: TGTGCCAGCAGTTACTGGCAGGGGGACACCGGGGAGCTGTTTTTT.

The chain employs TRBV12-3 or TRBV12-4 and TRBJ2-7; 8 positions agree with TRBD2. The tail of the sequence fits TRBJ2-1 better, so the J call may be wrong. The CDR3 covers 14 residues. The CDR3, as DNA: TGTGCCAGCAGTTTTTCAGCGGGAGTCAATGAGCAGTTCTTC. As protein: CASSFSAGVNEQFF.

This clonotype was found a few times. The junction departs from germline at one end; a sequencing error may be responsible. The chain is built from TRBV7-7 and TRBJ2-5; 7 positions agree with TRBD2. The CDR3 sequence is 13 residues long. The V gene's germline CDR1 is SSHAT and CDR2 FNYEAQ (reference sequence). The CDR3 DNA reads TGTGCTAGCAGCTCCGGACTAGTAGAGACCCAGTACTTC. Its translation is CASSSGLVETQYF.